This TCR beta chain was retrieved from a study of PD-1 blockade in classical Hodgkin lymphoma. Study-level points and caveats: Repertoire difference causes, possibly disease activity or prior therapy, remain undefined. Healthy donors were reported to have higher baseline TCR diversity than newly diagnosed patients.

Trimming stripped 10 bases from V and 1 base from J, with 12 bases between. Germline CDR1 reads LNHDA; CDR2 reads SQIVND (reference sequence). The CDR3 runs 13 residues. This sample's time point: newly diagnosed, previously untreated cHL patient sample. Acting as the comparison were PBMCs from newly diagnosed, untreated classical Hodgkin lymphoma. Concerning this clone: What it binds is not known. In the same sample, other DNA sequences code for this CDR3.

The repertoire was sequenced with immunoSEQ multiplex PCR; TCRdb's copy has only in-frame clones and lacks some. The table records about 17,000 clones, 90% of them present only once. Sequencing input: peripheral blood mononuclear cells (PBMCs). The receptor's source is a human donor with classical Hodgkin lymphoma. The chain joins TRBV19 to TRBJ2-3; D might be TRBD1 (5 bases). CDR3 DNA: TGTGCCACCGCGATGGGGCGCACAGATACGCAGTATTTT. It is translated as CATAMGRTDTQYF.